One and the same sample provided the 4 T cell receptor beta chains below, sequenced in a study of beta chain features in type 1 diabetes. All of the isolated RNA was reverse transcribed, so expressed TCRB transcripts were sequenced. Sequencing was performed with immunoSEQ multiplex PCR; in TCRdb, only in-frame clones are kept and a portion is missing. This sample has 400,000 to 600,000 clones, with about 29% found just once. Specimen: naive CD4+ T cells from blood. These receptors all stem from a man younger than 35 in good health.

The gene calls are TRBV5-1 and TRBJ2-1, with D perhaps being TRBD1 or TRBD2 (6 bases each). The germline V gene encodes CDR1 SGHRS and CDR2 YFSETQ. The CDR3 covers 16 residues. Trimming stripped 5 bases from V and 1 base from J, with 16 bases between. CDR3 amino acids: CASRNGGGDSYNEQFF. CDR3 in DNA: TGCGCCAGCAGGAACGGGGGCGGTGATTCCTACAATGAGCAGTTCTTC.

The chain employs TRBV5-4 and TRBJ2-1; 7 positions agree with TRBD1. The CDR3 consists of 15 residues. CDR1 and CDR2 from the germline V gene are SGHNT and YYREEE (reference sequence). Unmatched junction bases numbered 9, after V lost 5 bases and J lost 4 bases. The CDR3 is CASRLTTGTYNEQFF. Here the CDR3 DNA reads TGTGCCAGCAGACTAACGACAGGGACGTACAATGAGCAGTTCTTC.

The genes are TRBV7-2 and TRBJ2-7; 10 positions match TRBD2. In germline, CDR1 is SGHTA, CDR2 FQGNSA. The ends lost 3 bases at V and 4 bases at J; junction bases unmatched: 6. The CDR3 runs 15 residues. The CDR3 is CASSLPAGGPYEQYF. CDR3 nucleotide sequence: TGTGCCAGCAGCTTGCCAGCGGGAGGGCCATACGAGCAGTACTTC.

This chain joins TRBV29-1 and TRBJ2-5; D not resolved. The V gene lost 5 bases and the J gene lost 5 bases, with 12 bases spanning the gap. Germline V gene sequence: CDR1 SQVTM, CDR2 ANQGSEA. The CDR3 is made up of 12 amino acids. CDR3 bases: TGCAGCGTTAGCCTAGAACGCGAGACCCAGTACTTC. Protein: CSVSLERETQYF.